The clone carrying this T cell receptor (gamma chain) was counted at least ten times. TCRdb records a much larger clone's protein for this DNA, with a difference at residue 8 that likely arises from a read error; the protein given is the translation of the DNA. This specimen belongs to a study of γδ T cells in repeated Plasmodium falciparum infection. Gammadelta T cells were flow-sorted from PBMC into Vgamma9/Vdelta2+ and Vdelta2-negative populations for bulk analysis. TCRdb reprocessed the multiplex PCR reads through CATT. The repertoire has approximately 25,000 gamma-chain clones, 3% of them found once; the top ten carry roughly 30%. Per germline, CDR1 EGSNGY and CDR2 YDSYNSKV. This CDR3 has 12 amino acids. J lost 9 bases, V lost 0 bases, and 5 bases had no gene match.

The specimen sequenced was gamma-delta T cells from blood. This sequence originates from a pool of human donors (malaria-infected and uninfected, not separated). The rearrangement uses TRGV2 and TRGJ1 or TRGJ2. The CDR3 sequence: CATWDGRCKKLF. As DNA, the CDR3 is TGTGCCACCTGGGACGGGCGCTGTAAGAAACTCTTT.